These 23 T cell receptor beta chains were all obtained from the same sample, sequenced in a study of Ad26.COV2.S vaccination and SARS-CoV-2 variants. Specified treatment: around 19 received Ad26.COV2.S at low or high dose, single or two shots; about 5 received placebo; per-sample allocation not given. After the first vaccine or placebo injection, samples were drawn on day 63. TCRdb's copy holds only in-frame clones and misses some; the assay was immunoSEQ multiplex PCR. Of roughly 400,000 clones listed, 89% are singletons. Sequencing was performed on peripheral blood, taken in a trial of Ad26.COV2.S vaccine versus placebo. These receptors all come from a person aged 18-65 years who received the Ad26.COV2.S COVID-19 vaccine or a placebo.

This clone came up a few times. The chain combines TRBV28 with TRBJ1-5; no clear D gene. Germline lookup yields CDR1 MDHEN and CDR2 SYDVKM. V was cut by 7 bases and J by 0 bases, with 10 bases left in between. The CDR3 covers 14 residues. CDR3 sequence (DNA): TGTGCCAGCAAGCAGGATAATAGCAATCAGCCCCAGCATTTT. Its translation is CASKQDNSNQPQHF.

J is TRBJ2-5 and V is TRBV5-6, with a possible D match to TRBD2 (6 bases). Germline V CDR1 and CDR2: SGHDT, YYEEEE. V was shortened by 0 bases and J by 5 bases, with 17 bases between the two germline ends. There are 16 residues in the CDR3. The CDR3 here is CASSLGSSGAWETQYF. The CDR3 region has the DNA TGTGCCAGCAGCTTGGGTAGTTCGGGAGCATGGGAGACCCAGTACTTC. Filled out from reference TRBV5-6 and TRBJ2-5, the complete variable domain reads DAGVTQSPTHLIKTRGQQVTLRCSPKSGHDTVSWYQQALGQGPQFIFQYYEEEERQRGNFPDRFSGHQFPNYSSELNVNALLLGDSALYLCASSLGSSGAWETQYFGPGTRLLVL.

The chain recombines TRBV14 with TRBJ2-5; D ambiguous. Germline V lookup: CDR1 SGHDN, CDR2 FVKESK. The CDR3 consists of 13 residues. Trimming removed 1 base at V and 7 bases at J, with 10 bases between. Here the CDR3 reads CASSQVGSGTQYF. CDR3 DNA: TGTGCCAGCAGCCAAGTGGGGTCAGGGACCCAGTACTTC.

The table lists this clone with a count of one. This chain connects TRBV29-1 to TRBJ2-1, with 13 positions matching TRBD2. V was pared by 7 bases and J by 6 bases, with 6 bases of the junction left unmatched. This CDR3 has 14 amino acids. Germline assignment: CDR1 SQVTM and CDR2 ANQGSEA. The CDR3 coding sequence is TGCAGCGCCCCGACTAGCGGGAGGTTCAATGAGCAGTTCTTC. Amino acids: CSAPTSGRFNEQFF.

CDR3 region: CASSWDRSTNTGELFF. CDR3 sequence (DNA): TGTGCCAGCAGCTGGGACAGAAGCACGAACACCGGGGAGCTGTTTTTT. The V call is TRBV7-9, the J call TRBJ2-2, with 7 bases fitting TRBD1. The ends lost 4 bases at V and 0 bases at J; junction bases unmatched: 5. The CDR3 sequence is 16 residues long. Looked up from germline, CDR1 is SEHNR and CDR2 is FQNEAQ (reference sequence).

V usage is TRBV28 and J usage is TRBJ1-6; D call uncertain. Per the germline V gene, CDR1 is MDHEN and CDR2 is SYDVKM. This CDR3 is built from 15 residues. V lost 6 bases and J lost 9, with 18 bases in between. The CDR3 spells CASRFGFLRGSPLHF. DNA of the CDR3: TGTGCCAGCAGATTCGGGTTCCTCAGAGGTTCACCCCTCCACTTT.

The rearrangement links TRBV9 to TRBJ2-2; TRBD2 agrees at 11 bases. The ends lost 0 bases at V and 1 base at J; junction bases unmatched: 2. This CDR3 is 17 amino acids long. Germline-derived CDR1 and CDR2 are SGDLS and YYNGEE. The CDR3 protein is CASSVEGTSGNTGELFF. The DNA of the CDR3 is TGTGCCAGCAGCGTAGAAGGGACTAGCGGGAACACCGGGGAGCTGTTTTTT.

V and J are TRBV11-2 and TRBJ2-7; 12 nucleotides align to TRBD2. Per the germline V gene, CDR1 is SGHAT and CDR2 is FQNNGV. The junction had 8 bases not matched to a gene; V was cut back by 7 bases and J by 4 bases. This CDR3 spans 15 amino acids. CDR3 region: CASTQTSGSTYEQYF. CDR3 sequence (DNA): TGTGCCAGCACCCAGACTAGCGGGAGCACTTACGAGCAGTACTTC.

The V gene is TRBV30, the J gene TRBJ1-6; D is ambiguous. Per the germline V gene, CDR1 is GTSNPN and CDR2 is SVGIG (reference sequence). The CDR3 runs 13 residues. CDR3 residues: CAAARTYNSPLHF. CDR3 in DNA: TGTGCTGCAGCCCGTACATACAATTCACCCCTCCACTTT.

The rearrangement links TRBV16 to TRBJ2-7; 8 bases fit TRBD2. The CDR3 spans 16 residues. V lost 2 bases to trimming and J lost 0 bases; unmatched junction nucleotides: 6. Germline V gene lookup returns CDR1 KGHSY and CDR2 FQNENV. The DNA of the CDR3 is TGTGCCAGCAGCCAAAAGGGCGGGAGGTTCTCCTACGAGCAGTACTTC. Its translation: CASSQKGGRFSYEQYF.

This chain joins TRBV28 and TRBJ1-5; 12 bases align to TRBD1. The CDR3 covers 17 residues. CDR1 and CDR2 (germline): MDHEN, SYDVKM. V was clipped by 6 bases and J by 1 base; unmatched bases: 7. CDR3 DNA sequence: TGTGCCAGCAGATCGGGACAGGGGGCCAGGAGCAATCAGCCCCAGCATTTT. It translates to CASRSGQGARSNQPQHF.

This chain connects TRBV5-1 to TRBJ2-4; 8 bases match TRBD1. J gave up 3 bases and V 4 bases, and 12 bases lay outside the gene matches. Germline V gene sequence: CDR1 SGHRS, CDR2 YFSETQ. The CDR3 extends over 17 amino acids. Written as DNA, the CDR3 is TGCGCCAGCAGCGAGACGACAGGGGAGTACGGCAAAAACATTCAGTACTTC. As protein: CASSETTGEYGKNIQYF.

In this sample, this clone turned up a few times. This chain uses TRBV6-5 with TRBJ2-7, with D maybe TRBD1 (6 bases). Deletions cut 0 bases from V and 2 bases from J, with 11 bases between. Germline-derived CDR1 and CDR2 are MNHEY and SVGAGI. The CDR3 sequence is 15 residues long. The CDR3 DNA reads TGTGCCAGCAGTTACTCGAACTGGGGGCCCTACGAGCAGTACTTC. It translates to CASSYSNWGPYEQYF.

The chain has TRBV12-3 or TRBV12-4 and TRBJ2-5; no reliable D call. The CDR3 has 10 residues. V lost 8 bases, J lost 1 base, and 2 bases lay in between. The CDR3 reads CASPQETQYF. In DNA, the CDR3 is TGTGCCAGCCCCCAAGAGACCCAGTACTTC.

In the case of this clone: This CDR3 is also generated by other DNA sequences in the sample. V and J are TRBV5-1 and TRBJ1-6; TRBD1 matches at 7 bases. The ends lost 4 bases at V and 7 bases at J; junction bases unmatched: 5. Germline V gene lookup returns CDR1 SGHRS and CDR2 YFSETQ. This CDR3 is built from 14 residues. This CDR3 is CASSPGQENSPLHF. Written as DNA, the CDR3 is TGCGCCAGCAGCCCCGGACAGGAAAATTCACCCCTCCACTTT.

The chain combines TRBV5-1 with TRBJ2-7; D gene unclear. The V and J ends lost 0 bases and 0 bases respectively, with 10 bases between them. CDR1 and CDR2 from the germline V gene are SGHRS and YFSETQ. The CDR3 length is 15 residues. For the CDR3, the DNA is TGCGCCAGCAGCTTGGGGCAGGCGAGCTCCTACGAGCAGTACTTC. This translates into CASSLGQASSYEQYF.

The chain employs TRBV30 and TRBJ2-2, with D perhaps TRBD2 (6 bases). This CDR3 spans 13 amino acids. Germline-derived CDR1 and CDR2 are GTSNPN and SVGIG (reference sequence). V was clipped by 1 base and J by 9 bases, with 12 bases between them. CDR3 loop: CAWSGREVRELFF. The DNA for the CDR3 is TGTGCCTGGAGTGGGAGGGAGGTCCGGGAGCTGTTTTTT. Full variable domain (missing parts from reference TRBV30 and TRBJ2-2): SQTIHQWPATLVQPVGSPLSLECTVEGTSNPNLYWYRQAAGRGLQLLFYSVGIGQISSEVPQNLSASRPQDRQFILSSKKLLLSDSGFYLCAWSGREVRELFFGEGSRLTVL.

The CDR3 DNA follows: TGTGCCACCAGCCACCGGGACCCCACAGATACGCAGTATTTT. Translation: CATSHRDPTDTQYF. The chain combines TRBV15 with TRBJ2-3, with D tentatively TRBD1 or TRBD2 (5 bases each). The CDR3 spans 14 residues. The germline CDR1 and CDR2 sequences are LNHNV and YYDKDF (reference sequence). The V end was cut by 5 bases, the J end by 2 bases, with 11 bases between.

This rearrangement joins TRBV7-2 to TRBJ2-1; D is undetermined. Germline assignment: CDR1 SGHTA and CDR2 FQGNSA. The CDR3 consists of 16 residues. V lost 1 base and J lost 8, with 18 bases in between. CDR3 amino acids: CASSLGLADLNDEQFF. In DNA, the CDR3 is TGTGCCAGCAGCTTAGGGTTGGCGGACCTTAACGATGAGCAGTTCTTC.

V gene TRBV27 combines with J gene TRBJ2-1; 10 nucleotides line up with TRBD2. Germline V lookup: CDR1 MNHEY, CDR2 SMNVEV (reference sequence). The trim removed 4 bases at V and 3 bases at J, leaving 6 bases unmatched. The CDR3 runs 16 residues. CDR3: CASSSLAGAFYNEQFF. The CDR3 DNA reads as TGTGCCAGCAGTTCGCTAGCGGGAGCGTTCTACAATGAGCAGTTCTTC.

CDR3 sequence: CASSPIGHRGNEQFF. CDR3 DNA: TGTGCCAGCAGCCCCATCGGACACAGGGGCAATGAGCAGTTCTTC. The chain links TRBV27 to TRBJ2-1, with TRBD1 matching 7 bases. J lost 6 bases, V lost 6 bases, and 11 bases had no gene match. The CDR3 spans 15 residues. Looked up from germline, CDR1 is MNHEY and CDR2 is SMNVEV (reference sequence).

This rearrangement joins TRBV28 to TRBJ1-2; D is uncertain. Germline V gene lookup returns CDR1 MDHEN and CDR2 SYDVKM. This CDR3 is built from 12 residues. Trimming removed 5 bases at V and 2 bases at J, with 6 bases between. CDR3 sequence reads: CASSNLNYGYTF. The CDR3 nucleotides are TGTGCCAGCAGTAACCTAAACTATGGCTACACCTTC.

This clone was observed a handful of times. V and J are TRBV7-3 and TRBJ1-6, with D unclear. Germline loops: CDR1 SGHTA, CDR2 FQGTGA. Trimming removed 2 bases from V and 5 bases from J, with 13 bases in between. CDR3 length equals 16 residues. CDR3 in DNA: TGTGCCAGCAGCTTATTCGGCGGGAATGATAATTCACCCCTCCACTTT. Protein: CASSLFGGNDNSPLHF.